The T cell receptor beta chain under discussion was sequenced for a study of breast tumors, draining lymph nodes, adjacent tissues. TCRdb redid the calling of the multiplex PCR reads with MiXCR, one entry per CDR3 protein. Altogether tens of thousands of distinct CDR3 sequences are present, about 70% being singletons, with the ten largest covering about 19%. About this clonotype: What it recognizes is unknown.

V dropped 3 bases and J dropped 0; count of bases not matched to a gene: 3. The CDR3 covers 15 residues. Per germline, CDR1 SNHLY and CDR2 FYNNEI. Findings and caveats of the study: Findings are consistent with lymph node origin and intratumoral expansion of most tumor T cells. Tumor repertoires ranked between lymph nodes and nontumor tissue in diversity, with V and J gene preferences. Luminal-like breast cancer showed significantly higher tumor–nontumor repertoire similarity than basal-like.

The clonotype was recovered from a female donor with breast cancer. Some clones in this sample may be carry-over from other donors' samples. The V and J genes are TRBV2 and TRBJ2-3, with TRBD1 identical over 7 bases. The sample comprised tumor-adjacent breast tissue. The CDR3 sequence is CASSEDRTSTDTQYF. The CDR3 DNA sequence: TGTGCCAGCAGTGAGGACAGGACTAGCACAGATACGCAGTATTTT.